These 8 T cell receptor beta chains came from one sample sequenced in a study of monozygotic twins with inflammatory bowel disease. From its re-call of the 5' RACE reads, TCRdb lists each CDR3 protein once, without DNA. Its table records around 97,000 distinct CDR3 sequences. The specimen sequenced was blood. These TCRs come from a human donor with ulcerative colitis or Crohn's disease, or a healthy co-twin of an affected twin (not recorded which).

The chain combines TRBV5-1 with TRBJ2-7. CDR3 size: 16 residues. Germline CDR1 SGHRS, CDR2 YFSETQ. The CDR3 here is CASSLDPMAALYEQYF.

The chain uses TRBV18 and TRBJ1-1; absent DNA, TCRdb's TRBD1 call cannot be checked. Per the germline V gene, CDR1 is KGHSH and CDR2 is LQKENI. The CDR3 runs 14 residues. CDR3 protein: CASSPPLGGTEAFF. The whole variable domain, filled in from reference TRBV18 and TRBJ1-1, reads NAGVMQNPRHLVRRRGQEARLRCSPMKGHSHVYWYRQLPEEGLKFMVYLQKENIIDESGMPKERFSAEFPKEGPSILRIQQVVRGDSAAYFCASSPPLGGTEAFFGQGTRLTVV.

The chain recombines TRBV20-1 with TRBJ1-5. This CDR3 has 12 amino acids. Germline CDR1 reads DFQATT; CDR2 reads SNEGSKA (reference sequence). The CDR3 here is CSAGKANQPQHF.

The chain's CDR3 is CASSNRQGGMETQYF. The genes are TRBV7-2 and TRBJ2-5; checking the TCRdb D call of TRBD1 is not possible without DNA. Looked up from germline, CDR1 is SGHTA and CDR2 is FQGNSA. The CDR3 length is 15 residues.

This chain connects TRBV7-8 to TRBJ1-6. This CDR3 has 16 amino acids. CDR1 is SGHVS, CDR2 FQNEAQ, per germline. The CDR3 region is CASSLTDRSYNSPLHF. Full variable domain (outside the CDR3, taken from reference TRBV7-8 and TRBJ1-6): GAGVSQSPRYKVAKRGQDVALRCDPISGHVSLFWYQQALGQGPEFLTYFQNEAQLDKSGLPSDRFFAERPEGSVSTLKIQRTQQEDSAVYLCASSLTDRSYNSPLHFGNGTRLTVT.

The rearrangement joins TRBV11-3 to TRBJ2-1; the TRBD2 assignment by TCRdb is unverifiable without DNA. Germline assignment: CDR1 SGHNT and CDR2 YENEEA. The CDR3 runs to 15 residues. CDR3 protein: CASSPQLAGFNEQFF.

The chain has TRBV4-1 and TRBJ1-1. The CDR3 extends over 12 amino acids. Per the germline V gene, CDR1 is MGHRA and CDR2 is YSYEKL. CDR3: CASSHDTDGAFF.

CDR3 residues: CASSLTGANTDTQYF. The chain carries TRBV7-2 and TRBJ2-3; TCRdb gives TRBD1 as the D gene, but with no DNA this cannot be confirmed. Germline V lookup: CDR1 SGHTA, CDR2 FQGNSA. The CDR3 sequence is 15 residues long.